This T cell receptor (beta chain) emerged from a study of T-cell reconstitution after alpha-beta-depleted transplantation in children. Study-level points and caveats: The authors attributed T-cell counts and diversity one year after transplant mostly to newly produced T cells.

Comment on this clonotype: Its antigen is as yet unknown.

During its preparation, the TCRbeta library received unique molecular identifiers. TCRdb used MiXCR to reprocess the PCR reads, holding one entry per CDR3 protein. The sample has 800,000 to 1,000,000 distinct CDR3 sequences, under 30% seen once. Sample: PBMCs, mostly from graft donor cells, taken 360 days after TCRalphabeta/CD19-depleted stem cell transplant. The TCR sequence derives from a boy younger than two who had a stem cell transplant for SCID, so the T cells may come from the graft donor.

DNA of the CDR3: TGTGCCAGCAGCTTCCGTAGCGGGGTATTCAATGAGCAGTTCTTC. This gives the protein CASSFRSGVFNEQFF. The V call is TRBV7-8, the J call TRBJ2-1, with TRBD2 identical over 8 bases. With 3 bases clipped from V and 6 bases from J, the junction kept 7 bases outside the gene matches. From germline, CDR1 is SGHVS and CDR2 FQNEAQ. The CDR3 is 15 amino acids.